The 15 T cell receptor beta chains below were found in one sample sequenced in a study of OX40 agonist ivuxolimab in advanced cancers. The repertoire was sequenced with immunoSEQ multiplex PCR; TCRdb's copy has only in-frame clones and lacks some. The sample includes 95,000 to 100,000 clones, just under 85% seen only once; the top ten take 1.4% to 1.5%. The material sequenced was CD4+ or CD8+ T cells sorted from blood, taken in a trial of the OX40 agonist ivuxolimab. All receptors come from an adult with an advanced solid tumor such as melanoma, head and neck, liver or kidney cancer.

The chain has TRBV9 and TRBJ1-1; D is unclear. The germline V gene encodes CDR1 SGDLS and CDR2 YYNGEE. The V end was cut by 4 bases, the J end by 4 bases, with 14 bases between. The CDR3 totals 14 residues. CDR3: CASSRAGGATEAFF. In DNA, the CDR3 is TGTGCCAGCAGCCGAGCGGGTGGTGCCACTGAAGCTTTCTTT.

This clone was seen a single time. This chain joins TRBV18 and TRBJ1-6; 7 nucleotides match TRBD1. Germline loops: CDR1 KGHSH, CDR2 LQKENI. The CDR3 contains 16 residues. Losses at the gene ends were 3 bases for V and 4 bases for J; bases not matched to a gene: 6. The chain's CDR3 is CASSPGQAAYNSPLHF. The CDR3 DNA reads as TGTGCCAGCTCACCCGGACAGGCGGCTTATAATTCACCCCTCCACTTT.

The V and J genes are TRBV18 and TRBJ2-6; 9 positions agree with TRBD1. From germline, CDR1 is KGHSH and CDR2 LQKENI. There are 17 residues in the CDR3. J gave up 0 bases and V 6 bases, and 6 bases lay outside the gene matches. In DNA, the CDR3 is TGTGCCAGCTCGCCCGGGACAGGGCTCTCTGGGGCCAACGTCCTGACTTTC. Protein product: CASSPGTGLSGANVLTF.

This clone was seen a single time. The chain employs TRBV28 and TRBJ1-5, with D hard to call. The CDR3 extends over 15 amino acids. V was pared by 6 bases and J by 8 bases, with 20 bases between. Germline V CDR1 and CDR2: MDHEN, SYDVKM. CDR3 sequence: CASSITGPRRKPQHF. The CDR3 region has the DNA TGTGCCAGCAGCATCACCGGGCCCAGGAGAAAGCCCCAGCATTTT.

V usage is TRBV27 and J usage is TRBJ1-5; D possibly corresponds to TRBD1 (5 bases). V shed 3 bases and J shed 3 bases, with 21 bases lying between them. Germline CDR1 MNHEY, CDR2 SMNVEV (reference sequence). The CDR3 contains 18 residues. CDR3 DNA: TGTGCCAGCAGTTTTGGCAGGGTAGGAGGTGGGCACAATCAGCCCCAGCATTTT. Amino acids: CASSFGRVGGGHNQPQHF.

The chain employs TRBV4-2 and TRBJ2-3, with unresolved D. The germline gives CDR1 LGHNA, CDR2 YNFKEQ. Trimming removed 5 bases at V and 5 bases at J, with 11 bases between. The CDR3 length is 13 residues. CDR3 nucleotides: TGTGCCAGCAGCTTCGCATATGAAGATACGCAGTATTTT. This sequence encodes CASSFAYEDTQYF.

The genes are TRBV6-5 and TRBJ1-3; no reliable D call. This CDR3 has 12 amino acids. The ends were cut back, 9 bases at V and 2 bases at J, with 8 bases in the middle. Germline CDR1 MNHEY, CDR2 SVGAGI. In DNA, the CDR3 is TGTGCCAGTTCCGAAACTGGAAACACCATATATTTT. Residues: CASSETGNTIYF.

The gene calls are TRBV15 and TRBJ1-1; D gene unclear. V was pared by 0 bases and J by 1 base, with 12 bases between. Germline V gives CDR1 LNHNV, CDR2 YYDKDF (reference sequence). This CDR3 has 16 residues. CDR3 region: CATSRDWARTNTEAFF. DNA for the CDR3: TGTGCCACCAGCAGAGATTGGGCCCGGACGAACACTGAAGCTTTCTTT.

The chain joins TRBV6-6 to TRBJ1-1, with TRBD1 identical over 7 bases. This CDR3 comprises 14 residues. With 11 bases clipped from V and 3 bases from J, the junction kept 12 bases outside the gene matches. From germline, CDR1 is MNHNY and CDR2 SVGAGI (reference sequence). CDR3 in DNA: TGTGCCTGTTCCAGGGGGACGTTGGACACTGAAGCTTTCTTT. Amino acid sequence: CACSRGTLDTEAFF.

The sample holds a few counts of this clone. The CDR3 loop is CASTHGMAGRGEQYF. CDR3 sequence (DNA): TGTGCCAGCACACATGGAATGGCGGGCCGAGGGGAGCAGTACTTC. The chain is built from TRBV2 and TRBJ2-7, with D possibly being TRBD2 (5 bases). Trimming stripped 7 bases from V and 7 bases from J, with 23 bases between. CDR1 and CDR2 (germline): SNHLY, FYNNEI. The CDR3 is 15 residues long.

Comment on this clone: Different DNA sequences within this sample yield the same CDR3. This sequence joins TRBV27 and TRBJ1-1; unclear D gene. Germline CDR1 MNHEY, CDR2 SMNVEV (reference sequence). The CDR3 is 14 residues long. Trimming took 5 bases from V and 0 from J, leaving 10 bases between them. The CDR3 DNA sequence: TGTGCCAGCAGTCCACAGAGAATGAACACTGAAGCTTTCTTT. Its protein product is CASSPQRMNTEAFF.

The gene calls are TRBV14 and TRBJ1-1, with D unresolved. CDR1 and CDR2 from the germline V gene are SGHDN and FVKESK. V was clipped by 1 base and J by 3 bases, with 15 bases between them. This CDR3 has 16 amino acids. In DNA form, the CDR3 reads TGTGCCAGCAGCCAAGGAATGAGGTGGTCCGACACTGAAGCTTTCTTT. Amino acids: CASSQGMRWSDTEAFF.

The chain carries TRBV7-3 and TRBJ2-5; a possible D gene is TRBD2 (6 bases). The germline gives CDR1 SGHTA, CDR2 FQGTGA. Trimming removed 3 bases at V and 2 bases at J, with 13 bases between. This CDR3 spans 15 amino acids. The CDR3 coding sequence is TGTGCCAGCAGCTTGGGGAGCGGGCCACAAGAGACCCAGTACTTC. Translated: CASSLGSGPQETQYF.

This clone came up once. This chain uses TRBV2 with TRBJ2-1; TRBD1 agrees at 8 bases. V lost 5 bases and J lost 2; bases outside the gene matches: 5. The germline gives CDR1 SNHLY, CDR2 FYNNEI. The CDR3 has 15 amino acids. This CDR3 reads CASSRQGRAYNEQFF. The CDR3 DNA sequence: TGTGCCAGCAGTAGACAGGGGCGCGCCTACAATGAGCAGTTCTTC.

This clone was detected once. V gene TRBV27 combines with J gene TRBJ2-3; no definite D call. Trimming left V 3 bases short and J 0 bases short, with 7 bases between. The CDR3 covers 14 residues. Germline lookup yields CDR1 MNHEY and CDR2 SMNVEV (reference sequence). CDR3 sequence reads: CASSFGVSTDTQYF. The CDR3 nucleotides read TGTGCCAGCAGTTTTGGTGTCAGCACAGATACGCAGTATTTT.